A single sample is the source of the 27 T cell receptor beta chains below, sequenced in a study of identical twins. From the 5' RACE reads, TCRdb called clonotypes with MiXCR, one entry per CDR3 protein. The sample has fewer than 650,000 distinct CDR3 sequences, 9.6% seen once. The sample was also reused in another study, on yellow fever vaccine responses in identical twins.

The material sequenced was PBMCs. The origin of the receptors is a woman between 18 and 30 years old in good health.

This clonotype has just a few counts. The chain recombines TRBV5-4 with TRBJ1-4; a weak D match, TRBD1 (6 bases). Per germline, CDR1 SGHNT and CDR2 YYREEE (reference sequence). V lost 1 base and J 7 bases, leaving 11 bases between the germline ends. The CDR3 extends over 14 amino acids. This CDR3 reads CASSLQGRGEKLFF. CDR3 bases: TGTGCCAGCAGCTTGCAGGGGCGGGGTGAAAAACTGTTTTTT.

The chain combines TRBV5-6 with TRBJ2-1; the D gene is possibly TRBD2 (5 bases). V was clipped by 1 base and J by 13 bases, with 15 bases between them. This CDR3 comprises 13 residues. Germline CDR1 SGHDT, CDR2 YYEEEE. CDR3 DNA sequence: TGTGCCAGCAGCTTGAGTCCGGGATGGACTCAGTTCTTC. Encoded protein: CASSLSPGWTQFF.

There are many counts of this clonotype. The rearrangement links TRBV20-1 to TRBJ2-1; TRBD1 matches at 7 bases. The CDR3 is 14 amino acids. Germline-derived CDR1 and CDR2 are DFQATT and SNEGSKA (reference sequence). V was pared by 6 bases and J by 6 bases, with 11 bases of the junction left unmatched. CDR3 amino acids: CSATGTVWGNEQFF. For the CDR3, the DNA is TGCAGTGCGACCGGGACAGTCTGGGGCAATGAGCAGTTCTTC.

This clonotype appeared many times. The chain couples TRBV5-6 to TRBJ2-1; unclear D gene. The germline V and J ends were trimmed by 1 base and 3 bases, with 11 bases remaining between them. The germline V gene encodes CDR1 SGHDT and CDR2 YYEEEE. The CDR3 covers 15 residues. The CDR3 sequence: CASSLTVVFYNEQFF. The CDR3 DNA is TGTGCCAGCAGCTTGACGGTAGTTTTCTACAATGAGCAGTTCTTC.

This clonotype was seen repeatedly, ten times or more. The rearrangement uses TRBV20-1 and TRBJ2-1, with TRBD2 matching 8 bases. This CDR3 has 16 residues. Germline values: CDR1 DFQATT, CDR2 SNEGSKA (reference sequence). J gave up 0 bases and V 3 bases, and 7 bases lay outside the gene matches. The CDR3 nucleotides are TGCAGTGCTAGGCATACGGGAGGGGGCTCCTACAATGAGCAGTTCTTC. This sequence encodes CSARHTGGGSYNEQFF.

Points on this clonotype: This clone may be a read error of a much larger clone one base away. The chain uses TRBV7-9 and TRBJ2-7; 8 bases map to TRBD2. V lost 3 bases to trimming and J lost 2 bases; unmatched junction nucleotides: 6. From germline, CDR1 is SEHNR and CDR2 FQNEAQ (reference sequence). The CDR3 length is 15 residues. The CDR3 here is CASSLSSGETYEQYF. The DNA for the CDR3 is TGTGCCAGCAGCTTGAGTAGCGGGGAAACCTACGAGCAGTACTTC. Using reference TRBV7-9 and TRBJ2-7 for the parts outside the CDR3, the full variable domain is DTGVSQNPRHKITKRGQNVTFRCDPISEHNRLYWYRQTLGQGPEFLTYFQNEAQLEKSRLLSDRFSAERPKGSFSTLEIQRTEQGDSAMYLCASSLSSGETYEQYFGPGTRLTVT.

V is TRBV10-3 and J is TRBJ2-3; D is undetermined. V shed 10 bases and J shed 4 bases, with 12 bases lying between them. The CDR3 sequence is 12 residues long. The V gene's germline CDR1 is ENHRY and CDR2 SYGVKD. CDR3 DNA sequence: TGTGCCACCAGAAAGGGCGCAGATACGCAGTATTTT. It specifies CATRKGADTQYF.

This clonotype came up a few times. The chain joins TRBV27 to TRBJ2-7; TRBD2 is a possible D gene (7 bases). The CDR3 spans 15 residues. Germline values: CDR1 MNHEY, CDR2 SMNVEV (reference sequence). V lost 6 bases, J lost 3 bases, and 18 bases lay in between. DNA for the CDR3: TGTGCCAGCAGAAGGAGCCGGGGGGCCAACTACGAGCAGTACTTC. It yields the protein CASRRSRGANYEQYF.

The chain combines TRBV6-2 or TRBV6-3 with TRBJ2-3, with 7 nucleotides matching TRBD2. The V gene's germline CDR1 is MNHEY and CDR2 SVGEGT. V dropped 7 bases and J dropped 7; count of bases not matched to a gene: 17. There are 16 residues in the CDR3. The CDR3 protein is CASTLLGSGKTNTQYF. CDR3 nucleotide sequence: TGTGCCAGCACTCTCCTCGGGAGCGGGAAAACAAATACGCAGTATTTT.

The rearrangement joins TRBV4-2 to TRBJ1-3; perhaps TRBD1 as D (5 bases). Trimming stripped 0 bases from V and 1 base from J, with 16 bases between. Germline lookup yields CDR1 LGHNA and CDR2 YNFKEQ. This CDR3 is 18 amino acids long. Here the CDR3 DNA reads TGTGCCAGCAGCCAAGATCAGGGTCTGGAATATTCTGGAAACACCATATATTTT. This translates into CASSQDQGLEYSGNTIYF.

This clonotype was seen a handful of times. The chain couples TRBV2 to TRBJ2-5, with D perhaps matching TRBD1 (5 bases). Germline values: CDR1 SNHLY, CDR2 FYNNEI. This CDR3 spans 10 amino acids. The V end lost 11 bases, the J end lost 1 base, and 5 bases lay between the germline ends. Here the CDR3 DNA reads TGTGCCGGGGCCCAAGAGACCCAGTACTTC. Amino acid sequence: CAGAQETQYF.

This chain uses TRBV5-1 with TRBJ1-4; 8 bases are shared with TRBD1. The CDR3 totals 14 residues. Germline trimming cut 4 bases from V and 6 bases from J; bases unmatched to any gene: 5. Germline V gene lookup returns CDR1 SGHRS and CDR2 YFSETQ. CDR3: CASSPRGPDEKLFF. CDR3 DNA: TGCGCCAGCAGCCCCAGGGGGCCTGATGAAAAACTGTTTTTT. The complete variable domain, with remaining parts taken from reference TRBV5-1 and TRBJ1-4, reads KAGVTQTPRYLIKTRGQQVTLSCSPISGHRSVSWYQQTPGQGLQFLFEYFSETQRNKGNFPGRFSGRQFSNSRSEMNVSTLELGDSALYLCASSPRGPDEKLFFGSGTQLSVL.

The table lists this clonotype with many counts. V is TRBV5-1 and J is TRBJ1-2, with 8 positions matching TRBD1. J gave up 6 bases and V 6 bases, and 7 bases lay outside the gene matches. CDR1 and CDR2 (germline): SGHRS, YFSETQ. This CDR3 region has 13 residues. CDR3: CASTLDRVNGYTF. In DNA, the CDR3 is TGCGCCAGCACCCTGGACAGGGTGAATGGCTACACCTTC. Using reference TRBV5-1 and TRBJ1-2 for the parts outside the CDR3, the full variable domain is KAGVTQTPRYLIKTRGQQVTLSCSPISGHRSVSWYQQTPGQGLQFLFEYFSETQRNKGNFPGRFSGRQFSNSRSEMNVSTLELGDSALYLCASTLDRVNGYTFGSGTRLTVV.

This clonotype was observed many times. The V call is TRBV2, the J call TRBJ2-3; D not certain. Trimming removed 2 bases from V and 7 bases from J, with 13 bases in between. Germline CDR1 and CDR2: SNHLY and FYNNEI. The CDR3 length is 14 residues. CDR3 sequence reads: CASSERAIGHTQYF. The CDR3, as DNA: TGTGCCAGCAGTGAACGGGCTATAGGGCATACGCAGTATTTT.

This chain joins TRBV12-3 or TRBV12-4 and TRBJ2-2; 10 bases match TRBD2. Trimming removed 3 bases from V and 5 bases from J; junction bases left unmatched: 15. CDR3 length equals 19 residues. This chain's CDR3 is CASSFRRSGGAVWTGELFF. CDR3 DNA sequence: TGTGCCAGCAGTTTCCGACGGAGCGGGGGGGCAGTGTGGACCGGGGAGCTGTTTTTT.

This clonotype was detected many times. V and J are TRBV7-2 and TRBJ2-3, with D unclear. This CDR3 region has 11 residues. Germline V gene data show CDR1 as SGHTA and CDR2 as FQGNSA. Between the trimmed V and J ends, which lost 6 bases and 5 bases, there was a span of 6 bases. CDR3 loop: CASSLLDTQYF. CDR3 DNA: TGTGCCAGCAGTTTATTAGATACGCAGTATTTT. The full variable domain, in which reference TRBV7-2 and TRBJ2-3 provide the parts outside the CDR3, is GAGVSQSPSNKVTEKGKDVELRCDPISGHTALYWYRQSLGQGLEFLIYFQGNSAPDKSGLPSDRFSAERTGGSVSTLTIQRTQQEDSAVYLCASSLLDTQYFGPGTRLTVL.

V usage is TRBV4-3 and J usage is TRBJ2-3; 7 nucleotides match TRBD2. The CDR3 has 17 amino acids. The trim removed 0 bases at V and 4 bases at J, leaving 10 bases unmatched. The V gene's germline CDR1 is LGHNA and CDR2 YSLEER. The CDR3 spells CASSQEWGRAIADTQYF. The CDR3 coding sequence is TGCGCCAGCAGCCAAGAATGGGGGAGGGCCATTGCAGATACGCAGTATTTT.

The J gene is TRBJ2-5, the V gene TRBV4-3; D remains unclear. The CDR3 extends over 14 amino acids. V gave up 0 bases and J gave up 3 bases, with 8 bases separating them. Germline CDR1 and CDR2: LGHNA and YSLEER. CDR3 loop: CASSQDRAEETQYF. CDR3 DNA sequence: TGCGCCAGCAGCCAAGATCGCGCCGAAGAGACCCAGTACTTC.

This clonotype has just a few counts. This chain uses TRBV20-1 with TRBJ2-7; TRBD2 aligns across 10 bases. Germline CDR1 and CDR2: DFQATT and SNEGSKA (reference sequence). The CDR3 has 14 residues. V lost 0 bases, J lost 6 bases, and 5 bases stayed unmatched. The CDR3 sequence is CSARDQAGGLEQYF. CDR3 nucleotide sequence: TGCAGTGCTAGAGATCAAGCGGGAGGGCTCGAGCAGTACTTC.

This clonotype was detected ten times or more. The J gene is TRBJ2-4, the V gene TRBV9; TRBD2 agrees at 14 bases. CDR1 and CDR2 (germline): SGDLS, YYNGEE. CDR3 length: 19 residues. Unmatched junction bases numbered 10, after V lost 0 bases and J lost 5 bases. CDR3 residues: CASSVGGLAGDSHENIQYF. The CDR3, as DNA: TGTGCCAGCAGCGTAGGGGGACTAGCGGGGGATAGCCATGAAAACATTCAGTACTTC.

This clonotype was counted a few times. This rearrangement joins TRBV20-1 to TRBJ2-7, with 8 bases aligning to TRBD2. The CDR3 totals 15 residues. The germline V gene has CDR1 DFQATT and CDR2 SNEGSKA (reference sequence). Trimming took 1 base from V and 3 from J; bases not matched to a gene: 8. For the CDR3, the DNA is TGCAGTGCTAGAGGACTAGCGCTGGAAAGCTACGAGCAGTACTTC. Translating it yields CSARGLALESYEQYF.

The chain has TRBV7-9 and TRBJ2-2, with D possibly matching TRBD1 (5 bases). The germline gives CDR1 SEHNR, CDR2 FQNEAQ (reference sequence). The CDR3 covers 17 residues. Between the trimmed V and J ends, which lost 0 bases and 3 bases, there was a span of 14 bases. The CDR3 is CASSLAQGIFHTGELFF. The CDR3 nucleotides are TGTGCCAGCAGCTTAGCGCAGGGAATTTTCCACACCGGGGAGCTGTTTTTT. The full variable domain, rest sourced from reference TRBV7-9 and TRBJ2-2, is DTGVSQNPRHKITKRGQNVTFRCDPISEHNRLYWYRQTLGQGPEFLTYFQNEAQLEKSRLLSDRFSAERPKGSFSTLEIQRTEQGDSAMYLCASSLAQGIFHTGELFFGEGSRLTVL.

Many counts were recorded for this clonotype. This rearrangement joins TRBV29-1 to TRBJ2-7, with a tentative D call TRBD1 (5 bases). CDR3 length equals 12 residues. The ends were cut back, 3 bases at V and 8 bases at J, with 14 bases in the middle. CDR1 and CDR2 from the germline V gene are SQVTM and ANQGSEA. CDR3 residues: CSVDTGGFKQYF. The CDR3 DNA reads TGCAGCGTTGATACAGGTGGATTCAAGCAGTACTTC.

The CDR3 DNA reads as TGTGCCTGGAGTCCCGGACTAGCGGGGCAAGAGACCCAGTACTTC. Protein product: CAWSPGLAGQETQYF. V usage is TRBV30 and J usage is TRBJ2-5, with 12 nucleotides matching TRBD2. This CDR3 spans 15 amino acids. Germline loops: CDR1 GTSNPN, CDR2 SVGIG (reference sequence). The junction had 3 bases not matched to a gene; V was cut back by 2 bases and J by 2 bases.

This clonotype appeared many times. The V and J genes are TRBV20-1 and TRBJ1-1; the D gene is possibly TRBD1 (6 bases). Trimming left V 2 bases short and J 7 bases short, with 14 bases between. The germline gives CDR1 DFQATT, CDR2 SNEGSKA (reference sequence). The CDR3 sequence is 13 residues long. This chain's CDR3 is CSARPTGTFEAFF. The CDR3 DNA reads TGCAGTGCTAGACCGACCGGGACATTTGAAGCTTTCTTT.

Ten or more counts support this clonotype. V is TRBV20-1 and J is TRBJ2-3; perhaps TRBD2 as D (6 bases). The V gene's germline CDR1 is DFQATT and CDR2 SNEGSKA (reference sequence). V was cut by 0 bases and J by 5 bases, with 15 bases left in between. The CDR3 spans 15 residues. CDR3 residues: CSARDLGGSLDTQYF. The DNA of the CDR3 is TGCAGTGCTAGAGATCTAGGAGGGAGCCTAGATACGCAGTATTTT.

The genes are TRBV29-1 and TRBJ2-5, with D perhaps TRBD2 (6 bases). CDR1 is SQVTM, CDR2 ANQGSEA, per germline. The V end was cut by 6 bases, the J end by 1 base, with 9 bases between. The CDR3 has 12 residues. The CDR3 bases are TGCAGCGTATCACTAGCCCAAGAGACCCAGTACTTC. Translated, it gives CSVSLAQETQYF.